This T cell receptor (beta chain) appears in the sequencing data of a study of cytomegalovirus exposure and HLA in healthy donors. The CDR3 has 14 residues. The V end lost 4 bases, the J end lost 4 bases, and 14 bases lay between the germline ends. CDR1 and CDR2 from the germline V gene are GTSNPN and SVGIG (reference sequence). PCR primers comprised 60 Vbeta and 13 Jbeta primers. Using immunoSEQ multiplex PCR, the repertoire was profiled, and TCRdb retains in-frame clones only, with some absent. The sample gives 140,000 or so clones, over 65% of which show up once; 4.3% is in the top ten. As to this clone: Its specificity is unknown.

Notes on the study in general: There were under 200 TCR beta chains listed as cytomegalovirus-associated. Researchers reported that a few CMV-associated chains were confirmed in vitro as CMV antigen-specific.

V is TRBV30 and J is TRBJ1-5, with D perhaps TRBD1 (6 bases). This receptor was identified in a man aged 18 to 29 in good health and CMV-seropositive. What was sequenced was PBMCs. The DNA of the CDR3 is TGTGCCTGGACGCAGGGGACGAAAAATCAGCCCCAGCATTTT. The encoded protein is CAWTQGTKNQPQHF. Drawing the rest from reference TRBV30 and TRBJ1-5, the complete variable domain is SQTIHQWPATLVQPVGSPLSLECTVEGTSNPNLYWYRQAAGRGLQLLFYSVGIGQISSEVPQNLSASRPQDRQFILSSKKLLLSDSGFYLCAWTQGTKNQPQHFGDGTRLSIL.